Below, one TCR beta chain is given with its context. What antigen it recognizes has not been identified. The sample holds no much larger clone one base away, and base qualities are not on file. The data were taken from a study of blood T cell repertoires in COVID-19 (dated by TCRdb to 2018 to 2021). With respect to the entire study: Collaborator samples came from the United States, Italy and Spain and covered acute and convalescent phases of COVID-19. The prospective study material was composed of cDNA or gDNA derived from T cells, B-cell-depleted T cells, or PBMCs. Deeply sampled blood TCRbeta repertoires from subjects exposed to, actively infected with, or recovered from COVID-19 were included in the dataset. The repertoires were released in a freely available public database meant as a resource for research on the immune response to SARS-CoV-2. Samples came from the ongoing ImmuneRACE study (first 160 participants) plus 1,254 subjects from 6 global collaborators. Nearly every sample came with metadata listing a de-identified subject ID, COVID-19 status, age in years and sex. Where available, HLA class I and class II types were taken from metadata supplied by the sample provider and were not determined by assay-based typing. On the study overall, not on this receptor specifically: The amount of clinical and demographic metadata varied by source and participant and was provided uncurated.

CDR3 length: 16 amino acids, cysteine to phenylalanine. Of all the DNA, just the CDR3 is kept, 48 bases in frame from base 1. V and J lose 5 bases and 2 bases, and a span of 18 bases separates them. For CDR1 and CDR2, the germline V gene lists SGHTA and FQGNSA. In Seattle, one collaborating source enrolled patients while the infection was active and tracked those patients longitudinally over the course of disease. Whole blood was collected in K2EDTA tubes by collaborating institutions according to the institutions' own protocols. For TCRbeta analysis, collaborators shipped samples as frozen whole blood, isolated PBMCs, or DNA extracted from either of those sample types. TCRbeta CDR3 regions were amplified from genomic DNA by means of the immunoSEQ Assay, a bias-controlled multiplex PCR. Concerning the study's data processing: The number of nucleated cells in each sample was estimated by amplification of reference gene primers within the assay. To quantify the absolute abundance of each unique TCRbeta CDR3 rearrangement, sequence reads were collapsed and filtered. For each sample, productive Simpson clonality was calculated as the square root of Simpson's diversity index across productive rearrangements. Imported from immuneACCESS, the table was reduced by TCRdb to in-frame sequences with V and J called. These copies leave out some clones; in studies compared against another copy, an unresolved V gene accounts for under half, and the cause of the remainder is not known. V and J calls and clone size are copied from that table; D and trimming were computed from the DNA. For this sample there are some 130,000 clones; 80% to 90% appear just once. In total, the top ten clones hold about 4.1% of the sample.

Rearrangement joined TRBV7-2 to TRBJ1-2; the D gene assignment is ambiguous. The sequence came from a man in his fifties or sixties with COVID-19, enrolled during active disease. The sequenced material came from peripheral blood. The CDR3 here reads CASSPNGSGRNYGYTF. The DNA sequence reads TGTGCCAGCAGCCCGAACGGCAGCGGCCGAAACTATGGCTACACCTTC.